This TCR beta chain was captured in a study of T cells expressing NK-cell markers. This CDR3 has 12 amino acids. Germline CDR1 DFQATT, CDR2 SNEGSKA (reference sequence). TCRdb reprocessed the 5' RACE reads and keeps a single row for each CDR3 protein, giving no DNA. The sample data list 150,000 to 200,000 distinct CDR3 sequences. Sequencing was performed on blood T cells: a sorted CD56 or NKG2C T cell subset, CD4+ or CD8+ T cells, or bulk PBMC T cells (not recorded which). The clonotype was recovered from a woman between 18 and 70 years old in good health. This sequence joins TRBV20-1 and TRBJ2-3; TCRdb's D call, TRBD2, is unchecked because there is no DNA. CDR3 in amino acids: CSGQEGADTQYF.